Listed below are T cell receptor beta chains from one sample, sequenced in a study of T cell repertoires in aging, cancer and after chemotherapy. TCRdb used MiXCR to reprocess the multiplex PCR reads, holding one entry per CDR3 protein. The data hold several thousand distinct CDR3 sequences, with roughly 30% observed a single time. The source material was blood. The receptors originated from a human donor with a blood cancer. Each CDR3 is given with its conserved first and last residue. The D gene is left open where the match is weak. Clone size is given for some rows only: seen once, a few or many times, or a class if the clone is expanded.

clone size	D gene	J gene	V gene	CDR3 DNA	CDR3 protein
medium-sized	TRBD1	TRBJ1-2	TRBV29-1	TGCAGCGTCGAGACAGGGAACTATGGCTACACCTTC	CSVETGNYGYTF
few	.	TRBJ2-5	TRBV27	TGTGCCAGCAGTTTATTAAGCGGGGAGACCCAGTACTTC	CASSLLSGETQYF
.	.	TRBJ1-5	TRBV30	TGTGCCTGGAGTGTAGCCAGGGTGAGGGGGGGCAATCAGCCCCAGCATTTT	CAWSVARVRGGNQPQHF
.	.	TRBJ2-5	TRBV24-1	TGTGCCACCAGTGATTCTAACTCAGAGACCCAGTACTTC	CATSDSNSETQYF
.	.	TRBJ2-3	TRBV5-1	TGCGCCAGCAGCTTAACGCGGTCTTCAGATACGCAGTATTTT	CASSLTRSSDTQYF
few	TRBD1	TRBJ1-2	TRBV5-1	TGCGCCAGCAGCTTGGAAGGGACAGGGACCTATGGCTACACCTTC	CASSLEGTGTYGYTF
few	TRBD2	TRBJ2-5	TRBV5-1	TGCGCCAGCAGCTTGGGACTAGCGGTGACCCAGTACTTC	CASSLGLAVTQYF
.	.	TRBJ2-7	TRBV7-2	TGTGCCAGCAGTTCTCAACCTGGGACCTACGAGCAGTACTTC	CASSSQPGTYEQYF
medium-sized	.	TRBJ2-7	TRBV29-1	TGCAGCGCCTTGGGGGGGCGCTACGAGCAGTACTTC	CSALGGRYEQYF
medium-sized	TRBD2	TRBJ2-1	TRBV13	TGTGCCAGCAGCCCTCGAAGCGGGAGGGCGGACAATGAGCAGTTCTTC	CASSPRSGRADNEQFF
few	.	TRBJ2-7	TRBV6-1	TGTGCCAGTATAGGACAGGGGCTTGGGACTAGCCTTGTCGAGCAGTACTTC	CASIGQGLGTSLVEQYF
medium-sized	TRBD2	TRBJ2-1	TRBV7-6	TGTGCCAGCAGCTTAGGTCCTAGCGGCAATGAGCAGTTCTTC	CASSLGPSGNEQFF
medium-sized	TRBD1	TRBJ2-7	TRBV18	TGTGCCAGCTCACCGGGACAGGGGGCTTATGGCGAGCAGTACTTC	CASSPGQGAYGEQYF
.	.	TRBJ2-2	TRBV5-1	TGCGCCAGCAGCTTGATTCAGATTCGAAACACCGGGGAGCTGTTTTTT	CASSLIQIRNTGELFF
once	TRBD2	TRBJ2-1	TRBV28	TGTGCCAGCACCTTAGCGGGAGGACTATACAATGAGCAGTTCTTC	CASTLAGGLYNEQFF
.	TRBD1	TRBJ1-2	TRBV5-5	TGTGCCAGCAGCTTCTACAGGGGCGGCGTGGACTATGGCTACACCTTC	CASSFYRGGVDYGYTF
.	.	TRBJ2-1	TRBV11-2	TGTGCCAGCAGCTCACAGGGATTGGGCTCCTACAATGAGCAGTTCTTC	CASSSQGLGSYNEQFF
.	TRBD1	TRBJ1-4	TRBV5-1	TGCGCCAGCAGCTTGGCACAGGGGAATGAAAAACTGTTTTTT	CASSLAQGNEKLFF
few	TRBD2	TRBJ2-3	TRBV24-1	TGTGCCACCAGTGATTGGACTAGCGGGAGCACAGATACGCAGTATTTT	CATSDWTSGSTDTQYF
.	TRBD2	TRBJ2-1	TRBV5-4	TGTGCCAGCAGCTTGGTGACTAGCGGGAGGGGCAATGAGCAGTTCTTC	CASSLVTSGRGNEQFF
.	.	TRBJ1-1	TRBV27	TGTGCCAGCAGTCCCGTGGTGTGGGCGATGAACACTGAAGCTTTCTTT	CASSPVVWAMNTEAFF
few	.	TRBJ1-3	TRBV19	TGTGCCAGTAGATCCGGGTCCTCTGGAAACACCATATATTTT	CASRSGSSGNTIYF